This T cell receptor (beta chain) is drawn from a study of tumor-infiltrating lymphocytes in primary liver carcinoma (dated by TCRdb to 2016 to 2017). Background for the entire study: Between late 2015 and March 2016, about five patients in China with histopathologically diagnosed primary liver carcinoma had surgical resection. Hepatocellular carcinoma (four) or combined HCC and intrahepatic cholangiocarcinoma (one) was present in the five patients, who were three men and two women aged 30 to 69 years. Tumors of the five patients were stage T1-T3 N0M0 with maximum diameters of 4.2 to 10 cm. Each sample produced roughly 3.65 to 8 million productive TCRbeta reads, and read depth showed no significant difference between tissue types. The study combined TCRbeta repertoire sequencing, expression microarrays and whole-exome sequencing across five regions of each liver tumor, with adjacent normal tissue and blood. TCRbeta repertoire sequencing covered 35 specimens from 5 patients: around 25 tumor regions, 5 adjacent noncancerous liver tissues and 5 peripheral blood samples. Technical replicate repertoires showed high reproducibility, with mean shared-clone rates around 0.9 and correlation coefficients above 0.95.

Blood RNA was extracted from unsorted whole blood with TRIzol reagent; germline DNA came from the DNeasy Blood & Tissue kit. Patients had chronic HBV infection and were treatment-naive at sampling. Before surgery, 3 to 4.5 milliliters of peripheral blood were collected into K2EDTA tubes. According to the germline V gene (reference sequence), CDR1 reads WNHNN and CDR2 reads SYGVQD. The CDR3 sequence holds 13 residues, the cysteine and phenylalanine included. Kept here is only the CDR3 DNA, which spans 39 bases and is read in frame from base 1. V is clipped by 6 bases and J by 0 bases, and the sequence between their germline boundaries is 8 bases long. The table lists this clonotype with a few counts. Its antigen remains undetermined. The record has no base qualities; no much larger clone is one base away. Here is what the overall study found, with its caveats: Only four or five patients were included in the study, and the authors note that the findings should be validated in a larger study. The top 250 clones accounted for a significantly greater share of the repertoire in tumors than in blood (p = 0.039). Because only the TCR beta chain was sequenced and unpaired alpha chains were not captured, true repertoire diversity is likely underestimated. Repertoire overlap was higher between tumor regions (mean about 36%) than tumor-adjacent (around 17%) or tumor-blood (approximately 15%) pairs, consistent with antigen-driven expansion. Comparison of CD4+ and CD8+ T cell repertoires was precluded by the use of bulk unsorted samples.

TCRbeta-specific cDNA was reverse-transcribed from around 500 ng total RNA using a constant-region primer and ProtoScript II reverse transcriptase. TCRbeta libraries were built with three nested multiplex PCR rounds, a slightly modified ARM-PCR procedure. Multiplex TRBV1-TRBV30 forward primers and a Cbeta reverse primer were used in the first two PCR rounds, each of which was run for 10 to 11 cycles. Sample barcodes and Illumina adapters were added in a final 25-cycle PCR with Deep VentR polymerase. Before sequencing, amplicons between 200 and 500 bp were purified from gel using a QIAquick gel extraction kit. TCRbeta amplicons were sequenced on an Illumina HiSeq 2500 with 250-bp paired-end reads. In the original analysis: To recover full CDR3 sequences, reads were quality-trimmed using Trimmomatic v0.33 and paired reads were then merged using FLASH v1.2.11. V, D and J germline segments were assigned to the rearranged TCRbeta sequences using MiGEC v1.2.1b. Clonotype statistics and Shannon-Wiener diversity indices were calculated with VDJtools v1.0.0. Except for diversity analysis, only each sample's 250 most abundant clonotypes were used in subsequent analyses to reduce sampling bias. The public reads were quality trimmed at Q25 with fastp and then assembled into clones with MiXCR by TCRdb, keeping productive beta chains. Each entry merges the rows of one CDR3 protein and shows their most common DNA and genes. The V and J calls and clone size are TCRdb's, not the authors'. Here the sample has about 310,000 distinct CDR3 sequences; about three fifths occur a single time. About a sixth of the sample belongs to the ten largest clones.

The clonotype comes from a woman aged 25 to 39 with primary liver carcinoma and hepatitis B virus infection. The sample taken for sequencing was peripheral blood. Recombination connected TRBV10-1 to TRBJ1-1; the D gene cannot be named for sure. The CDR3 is CASRRLMNTEAFF. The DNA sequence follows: TGCGCCAGCAGAAGGCTGATGAACACTGAAGCTTTCTTT.